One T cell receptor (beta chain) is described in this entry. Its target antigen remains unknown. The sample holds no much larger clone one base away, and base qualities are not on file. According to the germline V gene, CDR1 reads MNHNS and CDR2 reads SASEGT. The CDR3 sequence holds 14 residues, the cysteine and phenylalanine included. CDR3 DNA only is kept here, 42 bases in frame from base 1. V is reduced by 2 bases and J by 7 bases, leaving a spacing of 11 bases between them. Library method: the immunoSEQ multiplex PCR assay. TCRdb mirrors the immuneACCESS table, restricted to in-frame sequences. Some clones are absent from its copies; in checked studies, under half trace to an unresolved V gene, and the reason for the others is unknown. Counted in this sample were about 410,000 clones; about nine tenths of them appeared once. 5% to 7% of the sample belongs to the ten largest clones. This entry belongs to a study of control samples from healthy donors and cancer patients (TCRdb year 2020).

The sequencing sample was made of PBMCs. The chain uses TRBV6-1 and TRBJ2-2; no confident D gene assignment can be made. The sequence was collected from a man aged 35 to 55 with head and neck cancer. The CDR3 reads CASSESVGYGELFF. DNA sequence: TGTGCCAGCAGTGAATCGGTTGGATACGGGGAGCTGTTTTTT.